This is a list of T cell receptor beta chains from one sample in a study of metastatic and nonmetastatic thyroid tumors. TCRdb re-analyzed the PCR reads through MiXCR. This sample has 43,000 or so clones; roughly 4% occur once, and the top ten carry over 8%. The sample consisted of blood. These receptor sequences come from a female donor with papillary thyroid cancer or a benign thyroid nodule (not recorded which). Some clones in this sample may be carry-over from other donors' samples. CDR3s include the opening cysteine and the closing phenylalanine or tryptophan. A D gene is named only where the DNA matches it firmly. Expanded clones get a size class; other rows say once, few or many, or leave the size out.

D gene: .; V gene: TRBV3-1; clone size: many; J gene: TRBJ2-3; CDR3 DNA: TGTGCCAGCAGCCAAGTAACGGGGGAGACAGATACGCAGTATTTT; CDR3 protein: CASSQVTGETDTQYF
D gene: TRBD2; V gene: TRBV20-1; clone size: many; J gene: TRBJ2-1; CDR3 DNA: TGCAGTGCTAGAGAGCGGGAGAATGAGCAGTTCTTC; CDR3 protein: CSARERENEQFF
D gene: .; V gene: TRBV5-5; clone size: many; J gene: TRBJ2-5; CDR3 DNA: TGTGCCAGCAGCTTGATGACAGGACAAGAGACCCAGTACTTC; CDR3 protein: CASSLMTGQETQYF
D gene: TRBD1; V gene: TRBV12-3/TRBV12-4; clone size: few; J gene: TRBJ1-2; CDR3 DNA: TGTGCCAGCAGTATTACAGGGGCCCCCAACTATGGCTACACCTTC; CDR3 protein: CASSITGAPNYGYTF
D gene: .; V gene: TRBV20-1; clone size: many; J gene: TRBJ2-7; CDR3 DNA: TGCAGTGCTATACACGTAGAAGTCTCCTACGAGCAGTACTTC; CDR3 protein: CSAIHVEVSYEQYF
D gene: .; V gene: TRBV2; clone size: many; J gene: TRBJ2-5; CDR3 DNA: TGTGCCAGCAGTGCCGCCGGGGCCCCGGGAGAGACCCAGTACTTC; CDR3 protein: CASSAAGAPGETQYF
D gene: .; V gene: TRBV3-1; clone size: few; J gene: TRBJ1-1; CDR3 DNA: TGTGCCAGCAGCCAAGGCCAACAGTGGAACACTGAAGCTTTCTTT; CDR3 protein: CASSQGQQWNTEAFF
D gene: .; V gene: TRBV7-3; clone size: .; J gene: TRBJ2-1; CDR3 DNA: TGTGCCAGCAGCCCAGGGACGGCTGAGCAGTTCTTC; CDR3 protein: CASSPGTAEQFF
D gene: .; V gene: TRBV5-1; clone size: few; J gene: TRBJ1-2; CDR3 DNA: TGCGCCAGCAGCTTGGGCCGCTCCTGGGGCTACACCTTC; CDR3 protein: CASSLGRSWGYTF
D gene: .; V gene: TRBV19; clone size: few; J gene: TRBJ1-6; CDR3 DNA: TGTGCCAGTAGTATAAGCGGGAGCTCCTATAATTCACCCCTCCACTTT; CDR3 protein: CASSISGSSYNSPLHF
D gene: .; V gene: TRBV2; clone size: few; J gene: TRBJ1-5; CDR3 DNA: TGTGCCAGCAGTGATGTCGAAAGGGGGAATCAGCCCCAGCATTTT; CDR3 protein: CASSDVERGNQPQHF
D gene: .; V gene: TRBV12-3/TRBV12-4; clone size: few; J gene: TRBJ2-7; CDR3 DNA: TGTGCCAGCAGCTGGGGGGGGACAGATTTCTACAAGCAGTACTTC; CDR3 protein: CASSWGGTDFYKQYF
D gene: .; V gene: TRBV5-6; clone size: many; J gene: TRBJ1-5; CDR3 DNA: TGTGCCAGCAGCTTTTCAACAGCCATCTATAGCAATCAGCCCCAGCATTTT; CDR3 protein: CASSFSTAIYSNQPQHF
D gene: .; V gene: TRBV20-1; clone size: many; J gene: TRBJ1-2; CDR3 DNA: TGCAGTGCGGAACAGAAGGATGCAAACTATGGCTACACCTTC; CDR3 protein: CSAEQKDANYGYTF
D gene: .; V gene: TRBV19; clone size: many; J gene: TRBJ1-2; CDR3 DNA: TGTGCCTCCGGCCGGGGAAACTATGGCTACACCTTC; CDR3 protein: CASGRGNYGYTF
D gene: TRBD1; V gene: TRBV27; clone size: many; J gene: TRBJ1-4; CDR3 DNA: TGTGCCAGCCTGGGGACAGGGGGCCGTGCAACTAATGAAAAACTGTTTTTT; CDR3 protein: CASLGTGGRATNEKLFF
D gene: .; V gene: TRBV27; clone size: once; J gene: TRBJ1-1; CDR3 DNA: TGTGCCAGCAACTTAGAGGGGTTTTCTGAAGCATTCTTT; CDR3 protein: CASNLEGFSEAFF
D gene: TRBD1; V gene: TRBV6-2/TRBV6-3; clone size: few; J gene: TRBJ2-7; CDR3 DNA: TGTGCCAGCAGTCCTCCGGGACAGGGGTTCTACGAGCAGTACTTC; CDR3 protein: CASSPPGQGFYEQYF
D gene: TRBD1; V gene: TRBV5-6; clone size: many; J gene: TRBJ2-7; CDR3 DNA: TGTGCCAGCAGCCTGGACAGGGGGTTTTCCTACGAGCAGTACTTC; CDR3 protein: CASSLDRGFSYEQYF
D gene: .; V gene: TRBV6-2/TRBV6-3; clone size: many; J gene: TRBJ2-5; CDR3 DNA: TGTGCCAGCAGTCGCCGCGGGAACCAAGAGACCCAGTACTTC; CDR3 protein: CASSRRGNQETQYF
D gene: TRBD1; V gene: TRBV28; clone size: few; J gene: TRBJ1-5; CDR3 DNA: TGTGCCAGCAGTTTTGGGACAGCAAATCAGCCCCAGCATTTT; CDR3 protein: CASSFGTANQPQHF
D gene: .; V gene: TRBV7-8; clone size: many; J gene: TRBJ2-2; CDR3 DNA: TGTGCCAGCAGCCCCGGGACCAGAGCTAGACGCGGGGAGCTGTTTTTT; CDR3 protein: CASSPGTRARRGELFF
D gene: TRBD1; V gene: TRBV12-3/TRBV12-4; clone size: .; J gene: TRBJ1-4; CDR3 DNA: TGTGCCAGCAGTTTCTATTTCCGACAGGGGGGAGAAAAACTGTTTTTT; CDR3 protein: CASSFYFRQGGEKLFF
D gene: TRBD2; V gene: TRBV20-1; clone size: many; J gene: TRBJ2-3; CDR3 DNA: TGCAGTGCTAGATGGGACTACCTCACAGATACGCAGTATTTT; CDR3 protein: CSARWDYLTDTQYF
D gene: TRBD2; V gene: TRBV27; clone size: many; J gene: TRBJ2-3; CDR3 DNA: TGTGCCAGCAGGAGCGGGAGGGAAGATACGCAGTATTTT; CDR3 protein: CASRSGREDTQYF
D gene: .; V gene: TRBV11-2; clone size: many; J gene: TRBJ2-2; CDR3 DNA: TGTGCCAGCAGCTTACAAGACTCAGGGTGGTTGGCCGGGGAGCTGTTTTTT; CDR3 protein: CASSLQDSGWLAGELFF
D gene: TRBD2; V gene: TRBV7-9; clone size: many; J gene: TRBJ2-1; CDR3 DNA: TGTGCCAGCAGCTTAGAACTAGCGGGTACCTACAATGAGCAGTTCTTC; CDR3 protein: CASSLELAGTYNEQFF
D gene: .; V gene: TRBV5-1; clone size: .; J gene: TRBJ2-6; CDR3 DNA: TGCGCCAGCAGCCCCGGGGGTGGGGCCAACGTCCTGACTTTC; CDR3 protein: CASSPGGGANVLTF
D gene: TRBD1; V gene: TRBV12-5; clone size: once; J gene: TRBJ2-1; CDR3 DNA: TGTGCTCGTGGTTTGGAGTACTCCGGGACAGGGGGTTTGAATGAGCAGCTCTTC; CDR3 protein: CARGLEYSGTGGLNEQLF
D gene: .; V gene: TRBV11-2; clone size: many; J gene: TRBJ2-6; CDR3 DNA: TGTGCCAGCAGCTTAGCGGGTATTGGGGCCAACGTCCTGACTTTC; CDR3 protein: CASSLAGIGANVLTF
D gene: .; V gene: TRBV6-1; clone size: few; J gene: TRBJ2-2; CDR3 DNA: TGTGCCAGCAGCAGGGGAAGGGGGACCGTGGAGCTGTTTTTT; CDR3 protein: CASSRGRGTVELFF
D gene: TRBD2; V gene: TRBV27; clone size: .; J gene: TRBJ2-3; CDR3 DNA: TGTGCCAGCAGTCCGCTATCGGGAGGGAGCACAGATACGCAGTATTTT; CDR3 protein: CASSPLSGGSTDTQYF
D gene: .; V gene: TRBV12-3/TRBV12-4; clone size: .; J gene: TRBJ1-1; CDR3 DNA: TGTGCCAGCAGTGCATTCAGGGCTGGGGGGAACACTGAAGCTTTCTTT; CDR3 protein: CASSAFRAGGNTEAFF
D gene: .; V gene: TRBV20-1; clone size: many; J gene: TRBJ1-5; CDR3 DNA: TGCAGTGCTAGACCTACAGGGTCAAATCAGCCCCAGCATTTT; CDR3 protein: CSARPTGSNQPQHF
D gene: .; V gene: TRBV28; clone size: few; J gene: TRBJ1-2; CDR3 DNA: TGTGCCAGCAGTTCCGAAGCTCGGGACGTCGCTCATGGCTACACCTTC; CDR3 protein: CASSSEARDVAHGYTF
D gene: TRBD1; V gene: TRBV27; clone size: many; J gene: TRBJ2-3; CDR3 DNA: TGTGCCAGCAGTTCCAGGGGGCGCACAGATACGCAGTATTTT; CDR3 protein: CASSSRGRTDTQYF
D gene: .; V gene: TRBV11-2; clone size: medium-sized; J gene: TRBJ2-7; CDR3 DNA: TGTGCCAGCACCCAGGACCGGCAGGTTTACGAGCAGTACTTC; CDR3 protein: CASTQDRQVYEQYF
D gene: .; V gene: TRBV12-3/TRBV12-4; clone size: many; J gene: TRBJ1-5; CDR3 DNA: TGTGCCAGCAGCGAAAGTGGGCCCCAGCATTTT; CDR3 protein: CASSESGPQHF
D gene: .; V gene: TRBV6-5; clone size: many; J gene: TRBJ2-7; CDR3 DNA: TGTGCCAGCAGTTACTCTTCTTTTCGGGGGCGACGGACCGCTATGACCGAGCAGTACTTC; CDR3 protein: CASSYSSFRGRRTAMTEQYF
D gene: TRBD1; V gene: TRBV11-3; clone size: many; J gene: TRBJ1-2; CDR3 DNA: TGTGCCAGCAGCAAGGGACAGGGATATGGCTACACCTTC; CDR3 protein: CASSKGQGYGYTF
D gene: .; V gene: TRBV5-4; clone size: many; J gene: TRBJ1-2; CDR3 DNA: TGTGCCAGCAGCTTTAGGGACTATGGCTACACCTTC; CDR3 protein: CASSFRDYGYTF
D gene: TRBD1; V gene: TRBV11-2; clone size: many; J gene: TRBJ2-7; CDR3 DNA: TGTGCCAGCAGCTTAGGGACAGGGAAGGGGACCTACGAGCAGTACTTC; CDR3 protein: CASSLGTGKGTYEQYF
D gene: TRBD2; V gene: TRBV20-1; clone size: many; J gene: TRBJ2-4; CDR3 DNA: TGCAGTGCTAGTCCTAGCGGGAGTAGGGGCAAAAACATTCAGTACTTC; CDR3 protein: CSASPSGSRGKNIQYF
D gene: .; V gene: TRBV9; clone size: many; J gene: TRBJ2-3; CDR3 DNA: TGTGCCAGCAGTACCCCCCTCAACCTCGGGACGTACACAGATACGCAGTATTTT; CDR3 protein: CASSTPLNLGTYTDTQYF
D gene: .; V gene: TRBV11-3; clone size: medium-sized; J gene: TRBJ2-1; CDR3 DNA: TGTGCCAGCAGTTCCCGGGCCCCCGGCTCCTACAATGAGCAGTTCTTC; CDR3 protein: CASSSRAPGSYNEQFF
D gene: .; V gene: TRBV10-3; clone size: few; J gene: TRBJ1-2; CDR3 DNA: TGTGCCATCACCCAGGGCCTAGCCGGCCAGTATGGCTACACCTTC; CDR3 protein: CAITQGLAGQYGYTF
D gene: .; V gene: TRBV20-1; clone size: many; J gene: TRBJ1-2; CDR3 DNA: TGCAGTGCAAGGGCAGGGGTTGGGGATAACTATGGCTACACCTTC; CDR3 protein: CSARAGVGDNYGYTF